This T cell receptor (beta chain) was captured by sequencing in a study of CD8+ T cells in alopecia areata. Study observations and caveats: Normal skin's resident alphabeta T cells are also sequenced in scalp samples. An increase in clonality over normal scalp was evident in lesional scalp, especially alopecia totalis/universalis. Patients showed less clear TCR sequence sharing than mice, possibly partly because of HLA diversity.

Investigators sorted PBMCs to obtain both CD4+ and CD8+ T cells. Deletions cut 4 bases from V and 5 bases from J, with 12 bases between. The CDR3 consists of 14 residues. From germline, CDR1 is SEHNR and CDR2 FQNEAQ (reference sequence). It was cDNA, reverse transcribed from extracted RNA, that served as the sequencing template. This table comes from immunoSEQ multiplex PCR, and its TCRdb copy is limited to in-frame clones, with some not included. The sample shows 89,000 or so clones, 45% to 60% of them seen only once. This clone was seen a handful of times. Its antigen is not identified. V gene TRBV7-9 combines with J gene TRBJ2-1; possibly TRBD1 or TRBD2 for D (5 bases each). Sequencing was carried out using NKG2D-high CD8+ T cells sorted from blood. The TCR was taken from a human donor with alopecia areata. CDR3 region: CASSSEDNDNEQFF. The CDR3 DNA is TGTGCCAGCAGCTCGGAGGACAACGACAATGAGCAGTTCTTC.